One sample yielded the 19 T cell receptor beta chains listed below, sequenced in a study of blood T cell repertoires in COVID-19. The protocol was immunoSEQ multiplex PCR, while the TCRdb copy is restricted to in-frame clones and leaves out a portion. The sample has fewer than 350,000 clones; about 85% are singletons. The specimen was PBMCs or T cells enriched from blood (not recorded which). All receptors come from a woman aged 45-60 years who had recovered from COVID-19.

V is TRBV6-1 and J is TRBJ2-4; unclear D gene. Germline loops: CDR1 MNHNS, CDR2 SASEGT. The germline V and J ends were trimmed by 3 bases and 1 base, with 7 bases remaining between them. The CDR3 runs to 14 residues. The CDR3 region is CASSEPNAKNIQYF. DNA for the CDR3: TGTGCCAGCAGTGAGCCTAATGCCAAAAACATTCAGTACTTC.

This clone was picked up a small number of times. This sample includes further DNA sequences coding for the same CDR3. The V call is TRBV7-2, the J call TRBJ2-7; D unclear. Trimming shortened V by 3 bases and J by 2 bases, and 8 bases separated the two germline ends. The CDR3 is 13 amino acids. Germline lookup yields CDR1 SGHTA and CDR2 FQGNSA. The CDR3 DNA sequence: TGTGCCAGCAGCTTCCGAGAGACCTACGAGCAGTACTTC. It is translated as CASSFRETYEQYF.

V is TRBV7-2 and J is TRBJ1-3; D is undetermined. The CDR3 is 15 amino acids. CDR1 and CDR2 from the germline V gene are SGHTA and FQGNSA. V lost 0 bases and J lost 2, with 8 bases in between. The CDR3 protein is CASSLARRAGNTIYF. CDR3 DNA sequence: TGTGCCAGCAGCTTAGCGCGGAGGGCTGGAAACACCATATATTTT.

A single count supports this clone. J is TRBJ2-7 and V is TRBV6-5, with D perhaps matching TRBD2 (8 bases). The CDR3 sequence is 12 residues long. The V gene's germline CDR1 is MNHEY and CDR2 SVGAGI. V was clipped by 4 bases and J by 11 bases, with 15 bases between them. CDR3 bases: TGTGCCAGCAGTTTAGCGGGACAGCCGGAGTACTTC. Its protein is CASSLAGQPEYF.

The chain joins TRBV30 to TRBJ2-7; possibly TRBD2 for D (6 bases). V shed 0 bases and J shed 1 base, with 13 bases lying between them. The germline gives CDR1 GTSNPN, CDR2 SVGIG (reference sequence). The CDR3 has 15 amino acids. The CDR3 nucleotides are TGTGCCTGGAGTGTACGGGAGTCAATTTCCTACGAGCAGTACTTC. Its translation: CAWSVRESISYEQYF.

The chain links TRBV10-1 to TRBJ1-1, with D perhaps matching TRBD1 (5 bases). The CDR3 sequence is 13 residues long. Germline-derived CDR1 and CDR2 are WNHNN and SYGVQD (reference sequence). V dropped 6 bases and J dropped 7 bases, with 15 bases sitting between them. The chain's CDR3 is CASSVQGTNEAFF. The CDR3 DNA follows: TGCGCCAGCAGCGTCCAGGGAACTAATGAAGCTTTCTTT.

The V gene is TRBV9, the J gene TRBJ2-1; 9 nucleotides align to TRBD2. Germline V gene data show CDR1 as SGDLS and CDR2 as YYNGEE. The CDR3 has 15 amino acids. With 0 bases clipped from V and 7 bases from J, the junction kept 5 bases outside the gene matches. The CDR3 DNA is TGTGCCAGCAGCGTAGGGCTAGCGGGAAGGAATGAGCAGTTCTTC. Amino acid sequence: CASSVGLAGRNEQFF.

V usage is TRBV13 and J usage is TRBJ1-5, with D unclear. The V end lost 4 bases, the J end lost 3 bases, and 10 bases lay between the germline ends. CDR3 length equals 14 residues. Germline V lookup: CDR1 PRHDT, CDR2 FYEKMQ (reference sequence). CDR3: CASSSRGDNQPQHF. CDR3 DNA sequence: TGTGCCAGCAGCTCCCGGGGTGACAATCAGCCCCAGCATTTT.

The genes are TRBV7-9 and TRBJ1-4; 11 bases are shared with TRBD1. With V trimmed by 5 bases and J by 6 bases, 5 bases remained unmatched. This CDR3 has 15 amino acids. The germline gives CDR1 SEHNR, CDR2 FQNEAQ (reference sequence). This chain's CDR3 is CASSPGQGAHEKLFF. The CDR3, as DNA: TGTGCCAGCAGCCCCGGACAGGGGGCCCATGAAAAACTGTTTTTT.

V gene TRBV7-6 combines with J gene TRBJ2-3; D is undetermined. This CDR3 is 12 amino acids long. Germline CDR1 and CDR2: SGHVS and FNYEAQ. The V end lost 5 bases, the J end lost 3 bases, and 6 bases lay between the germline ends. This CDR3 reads CASSTRTDTQYF. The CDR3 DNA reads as TGTGCCAGCAGCACTCGGACAGATACGCAGTATTTT.

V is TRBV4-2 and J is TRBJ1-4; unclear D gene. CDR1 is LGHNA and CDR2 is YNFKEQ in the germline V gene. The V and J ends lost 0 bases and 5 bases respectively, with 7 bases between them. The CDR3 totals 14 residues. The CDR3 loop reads CASSQDYRNEKLFF. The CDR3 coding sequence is TGTGCCAGCAGCCAAGATTACCGGAATGAAAAACTGTTTTTT.

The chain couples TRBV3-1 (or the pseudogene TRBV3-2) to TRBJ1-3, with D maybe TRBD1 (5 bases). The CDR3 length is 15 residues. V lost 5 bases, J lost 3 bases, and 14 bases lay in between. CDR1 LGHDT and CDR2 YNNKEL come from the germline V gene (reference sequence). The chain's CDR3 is CASSKYRGDGNTIYF. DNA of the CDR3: TGTGCCAGCAGCAAATACCGGGGGGATGGAAACACCATATATTTT.

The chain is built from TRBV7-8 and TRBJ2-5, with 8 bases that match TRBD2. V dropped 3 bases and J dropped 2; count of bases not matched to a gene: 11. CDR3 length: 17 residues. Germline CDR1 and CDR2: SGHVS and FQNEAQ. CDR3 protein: CASSFPRGGRRQETQYF. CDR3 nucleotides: TGTGCCAGCAGCTTCCCCCGGGGCGGGAGGCGACAAGAGACCCAGTACTTC.

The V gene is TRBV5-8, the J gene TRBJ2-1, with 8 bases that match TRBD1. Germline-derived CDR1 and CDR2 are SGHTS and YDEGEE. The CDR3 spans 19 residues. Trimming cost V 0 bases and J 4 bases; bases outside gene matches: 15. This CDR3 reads CASSLGATGDLLHYNEQFF. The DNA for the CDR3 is TGTGCCAGCAGCTTGGGTGCGACAGGGGATTTATTACATTACAATGAGCAGTTCTTC.

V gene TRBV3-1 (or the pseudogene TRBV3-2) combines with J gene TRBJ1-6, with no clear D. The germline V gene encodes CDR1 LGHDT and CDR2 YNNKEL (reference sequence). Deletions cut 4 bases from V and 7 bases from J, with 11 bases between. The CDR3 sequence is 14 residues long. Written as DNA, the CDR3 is TGTGCCAGCAGCCCTAACCGCGCGAATTCACCCCTCCACTTT. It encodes CASSPNRANSPLHF.

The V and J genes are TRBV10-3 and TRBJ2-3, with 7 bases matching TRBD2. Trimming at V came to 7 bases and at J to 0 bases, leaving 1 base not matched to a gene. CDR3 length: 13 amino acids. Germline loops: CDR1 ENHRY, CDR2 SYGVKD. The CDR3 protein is CAIMGGSTDTQYF. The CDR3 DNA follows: TGTGCCATCATGGGGGGGAGCACAGATACGCAGTATTTT.

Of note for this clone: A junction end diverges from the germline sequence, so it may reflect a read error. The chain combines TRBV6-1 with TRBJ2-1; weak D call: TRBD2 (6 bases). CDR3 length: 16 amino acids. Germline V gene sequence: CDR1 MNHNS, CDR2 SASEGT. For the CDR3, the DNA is TGTGCCAGCATTGAACGTCGGGAGCCCCTAGGCAATGAGCAGTTCTTC. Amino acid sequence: CASIERREPLGNEQFF.

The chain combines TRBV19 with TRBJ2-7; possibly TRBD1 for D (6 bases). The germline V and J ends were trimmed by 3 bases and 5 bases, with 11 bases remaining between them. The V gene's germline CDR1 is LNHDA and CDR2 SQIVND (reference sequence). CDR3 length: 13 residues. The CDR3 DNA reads TGTGCCAGTAGTATGATCAGGGGCCACGAGCAGTACTTC. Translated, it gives CASSMIRGHEQYF.

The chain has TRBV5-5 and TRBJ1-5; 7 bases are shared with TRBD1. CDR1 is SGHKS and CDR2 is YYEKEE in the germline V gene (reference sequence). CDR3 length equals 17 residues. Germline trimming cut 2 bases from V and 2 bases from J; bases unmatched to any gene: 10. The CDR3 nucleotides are TGTGCCAGCAGCTTTACTTTAACAGGGGCGGGCAATCAGCCCCAGCATTTT. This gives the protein CASSFTLTGAGNQPQHF.